This T cell receptor (beta chain) was obtained from a study of T cell responses to AZD1222 COVID-19 vaccine (dated by TCRdb to the early 2020s). Study-wide context: AZD1222 recipients with second doses at about 4 weeks or about 12 weeks were pooled, because spike-specific TCR depth and breadth did not differ between schedules. Enrollment into the trials was organized by age into subgroups of 18-55, 56-69 and 70-plus years, and those subgroups contained approximately 160, 26 and 62 TCR-sequenced participants, respectively. TCR sequencing covered fewer than 250 trial participants: 207 given two doses of AZD1222 and approximately 26 given two doses of MenACWY control vaccine.

The paper's findings and limits, for the study overall: Nearly half of unique spike-specific TCRs reportedly recognized epitopes outside regions mutated in the B.1.351 and B.1.1.7 variants. The vaccine-associated CD4 TCRs covered the entire spike protein, and the dominant responses fell in regions 160-218 and 743-854. A significant rise in spike-specific TCR breadth and depth was observed after two AZD1222 doses relative to day 0 and relative to MenACWY recipients. Because no samples from the day 14 peak response were available, repertoires could be characterized only after the peak T cell response. The 56-69-year group was small, and its depth increase did not reach significance, likely because of low power. Participants were mostly white British and included more females than males, and it was suggested by the authors that clonal diversity may have been underestimated. Only five to seven AZD1222 recipients were SARS-CoV-2 seropositive at baseline, limiting conclusions about previously exposed vaccinees.

The CDR3 regions of human TCRbeta chains were subjected to immunosequencing. The published analysis was carried out like this. Repertoire TCRs were matched against a reference library of SARS-CoV-2-specific TCRs generated with the MIRA antigen-specificity platform. Breadth was defined as the fraction of unique TCRs that were SARS-CoV-2-associated, and depth was defined as the fraction of total T cells that were SARS-CoV-2-associated. Using the MIRA data, each spike-specific TCR was assigned both to the spike region to which the TCR was reactive and to a CD4 or CD8 class. Log10-transformed breadth and depth values were compared by one-way ANOVA with Sidak's multiple comparisons tests. Sourced from immuneACCESS, this table was stored by TCRdb with only in-frame sequences that have V and J called. A share of the clones is absent; for the studies checked, an unresolved V gene accounts for under half, and the remainder has no known explanation. V, J and clone size are those of that table, while D and trimming were read from the DNA. The sample table contains around 200,000 clones; only one count was recorded for 88% of them. The ten largest clones capture 0.49% of the sample.

Looking up the germline V gene yields CDR1 SNHLY and CDR2 FYNNEI. The V end gives up 6 bases and the J end 9 bases, leaving 4 bases in the junction not matched to a gene. The CDR3 measures 13 amino acids from cysteine to phenylalanine. The retained sequence is limited to the CDR3, 39 bases, with the frame set at the first base. Notes on this clone: The antigen it binds to is not known. No quality values exist for individual bases; no much larger clone is one base distant.

The time point label, read with the paper, signifies: baseline before first vaccination. Vaccinee samples were obtained from the UK trials COV001 and COV002, which included a single-blind randomized controlled phase 2/3 trial of AZD1222 (ChAdOx1 nCoV-19) in healthy adults. Trial participant PBMC samples were collected at day 0 and day 28 after the second dose for TCRbeta chain sequencing. Recombination connected TRBV2 to TRBJ2-1; a stretch of 11 junction bases matches TRBD2. Material: peripheral blood, obtained on day 0 of AZD1222 vaccination. The TCR sequence derives from an adult in good health. The nucleotide sequence reads TGTGCCAGCAGCCTAGCGGGAGGTTTTGAGCAGTTCTTC. This codes for CASSLAGGFEQFF.